What follows describes a single T cell receptor beta chain. The target antigen is unknown. These data are taken from a study of PD-1 blockade in classical Hodgkin lymphoma. Study observations and caveats: Complete responders showed a baseline diversity that resembled the diversity of newly diagnosed patients. The repertoire differences lack a defined cause, possibly disease activity or prior therapy. The study reported lower baseline TCR diversity in newly diagnosed patients than in healthy donors.

Assay: immunoSEQ multiplex PCR; the TCRdb copy retains only in-frame clones and omits some. The sample includes about 23,000 clones, around 87% of them seen just once. Germline V CDR1 and CDR2: SGHNT, YENEEA. The V end lost 8 bases, the J end lost 0 bases, and 11 bases lay between the germline ends. This CDR3 is 14 amino acids long. Documented time point: cycle 4 day 1 (C4D1), after 6 weeks of nivolumab. With no exception, relapse followed autologous stem cell transplantation in all patients, and brentuximab vedotin exposure varied. Patients reached a best response of complete response, partial response or progressive disease.

This receptor was taken from a human donor with classical Hodgkin lymphoma. Sequenced material: peripheral blood mononuclear cells (PBMCs), taken before the fourth cycle of nivolumab. The V gene is TRBV11-3, the J gene TRBJ2-1; no reliable D call. The CDR3: CASRAAGSYNEQFF. CDR3 nucleotides: TGTGCCAGCCGGGCCGCCGGCTCCTACAATGAGCAGTTCTTC.